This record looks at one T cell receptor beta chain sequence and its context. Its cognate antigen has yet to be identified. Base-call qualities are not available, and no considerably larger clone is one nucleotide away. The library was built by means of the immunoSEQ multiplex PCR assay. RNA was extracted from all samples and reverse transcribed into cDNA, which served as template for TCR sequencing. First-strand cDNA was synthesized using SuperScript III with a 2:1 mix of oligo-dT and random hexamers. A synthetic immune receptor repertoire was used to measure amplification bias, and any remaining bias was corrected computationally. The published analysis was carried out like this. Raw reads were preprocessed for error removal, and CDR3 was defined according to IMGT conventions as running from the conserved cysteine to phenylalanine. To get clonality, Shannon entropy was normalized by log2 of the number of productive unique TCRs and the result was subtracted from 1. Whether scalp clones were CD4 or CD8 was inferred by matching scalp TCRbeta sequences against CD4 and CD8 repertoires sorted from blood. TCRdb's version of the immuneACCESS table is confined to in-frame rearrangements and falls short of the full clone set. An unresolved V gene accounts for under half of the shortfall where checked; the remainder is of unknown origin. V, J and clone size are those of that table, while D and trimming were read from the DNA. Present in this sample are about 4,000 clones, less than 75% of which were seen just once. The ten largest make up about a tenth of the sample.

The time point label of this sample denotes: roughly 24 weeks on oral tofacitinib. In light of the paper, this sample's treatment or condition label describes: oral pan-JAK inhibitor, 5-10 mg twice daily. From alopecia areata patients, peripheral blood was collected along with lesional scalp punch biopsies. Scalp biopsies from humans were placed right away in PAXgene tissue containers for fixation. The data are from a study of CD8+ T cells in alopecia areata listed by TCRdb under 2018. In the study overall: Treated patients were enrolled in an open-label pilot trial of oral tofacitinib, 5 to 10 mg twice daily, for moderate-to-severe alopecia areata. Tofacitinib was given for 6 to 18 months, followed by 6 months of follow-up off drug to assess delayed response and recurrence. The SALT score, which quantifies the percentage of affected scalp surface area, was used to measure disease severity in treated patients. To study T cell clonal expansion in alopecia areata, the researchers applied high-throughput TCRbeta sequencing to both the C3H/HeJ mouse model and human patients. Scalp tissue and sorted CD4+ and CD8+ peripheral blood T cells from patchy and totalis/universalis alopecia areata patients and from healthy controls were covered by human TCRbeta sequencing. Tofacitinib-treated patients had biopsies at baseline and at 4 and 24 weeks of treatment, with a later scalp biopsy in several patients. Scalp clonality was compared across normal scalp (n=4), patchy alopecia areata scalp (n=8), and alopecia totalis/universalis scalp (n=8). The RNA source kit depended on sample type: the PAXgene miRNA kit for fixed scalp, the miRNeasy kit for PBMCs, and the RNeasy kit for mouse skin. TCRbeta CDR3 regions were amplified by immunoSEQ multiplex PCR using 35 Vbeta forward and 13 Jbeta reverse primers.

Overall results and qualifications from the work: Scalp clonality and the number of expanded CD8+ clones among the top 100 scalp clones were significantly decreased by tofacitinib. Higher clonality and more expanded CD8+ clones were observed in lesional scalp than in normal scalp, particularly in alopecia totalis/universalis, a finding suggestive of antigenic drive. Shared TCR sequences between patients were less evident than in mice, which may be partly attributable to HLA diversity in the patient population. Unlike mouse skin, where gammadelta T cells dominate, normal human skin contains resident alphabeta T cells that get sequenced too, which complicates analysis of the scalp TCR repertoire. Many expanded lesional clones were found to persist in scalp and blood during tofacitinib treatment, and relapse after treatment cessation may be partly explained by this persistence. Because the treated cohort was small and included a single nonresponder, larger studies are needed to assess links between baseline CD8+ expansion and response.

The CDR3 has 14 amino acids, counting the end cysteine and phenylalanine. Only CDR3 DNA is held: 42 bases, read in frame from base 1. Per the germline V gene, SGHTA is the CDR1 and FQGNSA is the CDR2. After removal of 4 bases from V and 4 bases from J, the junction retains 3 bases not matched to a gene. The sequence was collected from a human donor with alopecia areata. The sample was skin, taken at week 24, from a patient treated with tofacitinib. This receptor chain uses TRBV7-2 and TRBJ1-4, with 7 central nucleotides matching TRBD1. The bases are TGTGCCAGCAGCTCGGGACAGTATAATGAAAAACTGTTTTTT. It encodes CASSSGQYNEKLFF.